The rows below give T cell receptor beta chains drawn from one sample of a study of cytomegalovirus exposure and HLA in healthy donors. Sequenced by immunoSEQ multiplex PCR; TCRdb stores in-frame clones only, minus some. The table has approximately 170,000 clones, roughly 80% seen once. Sequences were obtained from PBMCs. These TCRs come from a male donor in good health and CMV-seronegative. Each CDR3 is given with its conserved first and last residue. Each record gives: J gene, clone size, D gene, V gene, CDR3 protein, CDR3 DNA. The D gene is left open where the match is weak. The size entry is marked missing in some rows and otherwise reads once, few, many or a size class.

TRBJ2-5,-,TRBD2,TRBV7-8,CASSLAGGASGRARETQYF,TGTGCCAGCAGCTTAGCAGGGGGCGCGAGCGGGAGGGCCCGAGAGACCCAGTACTTC
TRBJ2-1,-,-,TRBV15,CATSRAQYNEQFF,TGTGCCACCAGCAGAGCCCAGTACAATGAGCAGTTCTTC
TRBJ1-1,few,TRBD1,TRBV6-1,CASKRGTATEAFF,TGTGCCAGCAAGAGGGGGACAGCCACTGAAGCTTTCTTT
TRBJ2-6,-,-,TRBV30,CAWSYLGAGANVLTF,TGTGCCTGGAGTTACTTAGGGGCTGGGGCCAACGTCCTGACTTTC
TRBJ2-3,-,-,TRBV5-8,CASSLVHHGEDTQYF,TGTGCCAGCAGCTTAGTTCACCACGGGGAAGATACGCAGTATTTT
TRBJ1-5,-,TRBD1,TRBV28,CASRGSLGTEANQPQHF,TGTGCCAGCAGGGGGTCGCTCGGGACAGAGGCAAATCAGCCCCAGCATTTT
TRBJ1-5,-,TRBD1,TRBV19,CASSRRDRGLNQPQHF,TGTGCCAGTAGTAGAAGGGACAGGGGGCTCAATCAGCCCCAGCATTTT
TRBJ1-1,-,-,TRBV5-4,CASSLDVPPRAFF,TGTGCCAGCAGCTTGGACGTTCCCCCGAGGGCTTTCTTT
TRBJ2-4,many,-,TRBV4-3,CASSQDITAPAKNIQYF,TGCGCCAGCAGCCAAGATATCACAGCCCCAGCCAAAAACATTCAGTACTTC
TRBJ1-1,-,-,TRBV19,CASSLRDTEAFF,TGTGCCAGTAGTTTGAGGGACACTGAAGCTTTCTTT
TRBJ2-7,few,-,TRBV11-2,CASVTRGNEQYF,TGTGCCAGCGTTACAAGGGGGAACGAGCAGTACTTC
TRBJ2-7,-,TRBD2,TRBV7-8,CASSLAASGGVHEQYF,TGTGCCAGCAGCTTAGCAGCTAGCGGGGGGGTCCACGAGCAGTACTTC
TRBJ2-7,few,-,TRBV27,CASSFDSSGYEQYF,TGTGCCAGCAGTTTTGACAGTTCTGGCTACGAGCAGTACTTC
TRBJ2-1,-,-,TRBV7-3,CASSLGGRASSYNEQFF,TGTGCCAGCAGCTTAGGGGGCAGGGCAAGCTCCTACAATGAGCAGTTCTTC
TRBJ2-5,-,-,TRBV7-7,CASSPRTSPAGETQYF,TGTGCCAGCAGCCCACGTACTAGCCCAGCTGGAGAGACCCAGTACTTC
TRBJ2-1,once,-,TRBV6-5,CASRESGQIDEQFF,TGTGCCAGCAGAGAGAGTGGACAAATCGATGAGCAGTTCTTC
TRBJ1-1,-,TRBD1,TRBV15,CATSGRGLSTEAFF,TGTGCCACCAGCGGAAGGGGGCTTAGCACTGAAGCTTTCTTT
TRBJ1-4,-,TRBD1,TRBV18,CASSPTTGIEKLFF,TGTGCCAGCTCACCAACGACAGGGATCGAAAAACTGTTTTTT
TRBJ2-3,few,-,TRBV9,CASSVAGQDTDTQYF,TGTGCCAGCAGCGTAGCAGGTCAGGACACAGATACGCAGTATTTT
TRBJ2-7,-,-,TRBV6-5,CASSPQAWPYEQYF,TGTGCCAGCAGTCCACAGGCCTGGCCTTACGAGCAGTACTTC
TRBJ1-1,-,TRBD1,TRBV19,CASSSGQQIRPEAFF,TGTGCCAGTAGTTCGGGACAGCAAATACGTCCTGAAGCTTTCTTT
TRBJ1-2,-,-,TRBV19,CASSLAGEGIYGYTF,TGTGCCAGTAGTCTCGCAGGAGAGGGTATCTATGGCTACACCTTC
TRBJ1-1,few,TRBD1,TRBV5-6,CASSPARTGGFRTEAFF,TGTGCCAGCAGCCCGGCGAGGACAGGGGGATTTCGCACTGAAGCTTTCTTT
TRBJ2-2,-,-,TRBV6-5,CASSTGHKNTGELFF,TGTGCCAGCAGTACGGGACACAAGAACACCGGGGAGCTGTTTTTT
TRBJ2-3,-,TRBD1,TRBV4-3,CASSQDTGQGLTGQYF,TGCGCCAGCAGCCAAGATACGGGACAGGGATTAACGGGGCAGTATTTT
TRBJ1-1,-,-,TRBV25-1,CASSRPGVTEAFF,TGTGCCAGCAGTAGGCCAGGGGTGACTGAAGCTTTCTTT
TRBJ2-5,-,-,TRBV7-2,CASSLGGAWETQYF,TGTGCCAGCAGCTTAGGTGGGGCCTGGGAGACCCAGTACTTC
TRBJ1-2,-,-,TRBV10-3,CAISGSPGRYGYTF,TGTGCCATCAGTGGGTCACCAGGGCGCTATGGCTACACCTTC
TRBJ1-5,-,TRBD1,TRBV7-8,CASSPTGADNQPQHF,TGTGCCAGCAGCCCGACAGGGGCCGACAATCAGCCCCAGCATTTT
TRBJ2-1,few,-,TRBV7-9,CSSTHRDSDNEQFF,TGTTCCAGCACTCACCGGGACTCTGACAATGAGCAGTTCTTC
TRBJ1-5,-,TRBD1,TRBV30,CAWSAQGNQPQHF,TGTGCCTGGAGCGCACAGGGGAATCAGCCCCAGCATTTT
TRBJ1-2,-,-,TRBV6-5,CASSEQGTYYGYTF,TGTGCCAGCAGTGAGCAGGGTACCTACTATGGCTACACCTTC
TRBJ1-3,-,TRBD1,TRBV7-8,CASSLAGTVSGNTIYF,TGTGCCAGCAGCTTAGCAGGGACAGTCTCTGGAAACACCATATATTTT
TRBJ2-1,once,TRBD2,TRBV5-1,CASSLAQGAGEDNEQFF,TGCGCCAGCAGCTTGGCTCAGGGAGCGGGAGAGGACAATGAGCAGTTCTTC
TRBJ1-2,-,-,TRBV6-5,CASSFQDQQADGYPF,TGTGCCAGCAGTTTTCAAGACCAGCAGGCCGATGGCTACCCCTTC
TRBJ1-1,-,TRBD1,TRBV11-2,CASSPRQGLNTEAFF,TGTGCCAGCAGCCCGCGACAGGGTTTGAACACTGAAGCTTTCTTT
TRBJ1-1,-,-,TRBV27,CASSLGRFNTEAFF,TGTGCCAGCAGTTTGGGGCGGTTTAACACTGAAGCTTTCTTT
TRBJ2-7,-,TRBD1,TRBV28,CASYRIGQGYEQYF,TGTGCCTCCTACCGTATTGGACAGGGGTACGAGCAGTACTTC
TRBJ1-2,-,TRBD1,TRBV6-6,CASSYRGQGDGYTF,TGTGCCAGCAGTTACCGAGGACAGGGGGATGGCTACACCTTC
TRBJ2-7,-,TRBD1,TRBV5-1,CASSLGDRVSYEQYF,TGCGCCAGCAGCTTGGGGGACAGGGTAAGCTACGAGCAGTACTTC
TRBJ1-1,-,TRBD1,TRBV28,CASSPATGPNTEAFF,TGTGCCAGCAGTCCCGCGACAGGGCCCAACACTGAAGCTTTCTTT
TRBJ2-2,-,-,TRBV4-1,CASSQESFLATTNTGELFF,TGCGCCAGCAGCCAAGAGTCATTCCTAGCCACAACGAACACCGGGGAGCTGTTTTTT
TRBJ2-5,-,TRBD1,TRBV4-2,CASSQDLGDRVGETQYF,TGTGCCAGCAGCCAAGATTTGGGTGACAGGGTGGGGGAGACCCAGTACTTC
TRBJ1-2,-,-,TRBV6-6,CATGGARAYGYPF,TGTGCCACCGGCGGCGCCCGAGCTTATGGCTACCCCTTC
TRBJ2-1,-,TRBD1,TRBV4-1,CASSQDFRQGAYEQFF,TGCGCCAGCAGCCAAGATTTCCGTCAGGGGGCCTATGAGCAGTTCTTC
TRBJ1-1,-,-,TRBV2,CASSGEEGTTEAFF,TGTGCCAGCAGTGGAGAGGAGGGGACCACTGAAGCTTTCTTT
TRBJ2-5,-,TRBD1,TRBV9,CASSVGTGGQETQYF,TGTGCCAGCAGCGTAGGTACAGGGGGTCAAGAGACCCAGTACTTC
TRBJ2-2,-,TRBD2,TRBV5-4,CASSWGLAGGTGELFF,TGTGCCAGCAGCTGGGGACTAGCGGGAGGCACCGGGGAGCTGTTTTTT
TRBJ1-4,once,-,TRBV7-3,CASSLLNSPEKLFF,TGTGCCAGCAGCTTACTGAACAGCCCTGAAAAACTGTTTTTT
TRBJ1-6,-,TRBD1,TRBV6-4,CASSRDRADNSPLHF,TGTGCCAGCAGCAGGGACAGGGCCGATAATTCACCCCTCCACTTT
TRBJ2-1,few,-,TRBV4-2,CASSQITQAANEQFF,TGTGCCAGCAGCCAGATCACCCAGGCTGCCAATGAGCAGTTCTTC
TRBJ2-7,-,TRBD1,TRBV7-6,CASSLDEGAYEQYF,TGTGCCAGCAGCTTAGATGAGGGGGCGTACGAGCAGTACTTC
TRBJ2-5,-,TRBD2,TRBV15,CATGRDPGGQETQYF,TGTGCCACCGGCAGAGATCCGGGGGGCCAAGAGACCCAGTACTTC
TRBJ1-2,-,-,TRBV10-3,CAISDPTENYGYTF,TGTGCCATCAGTGATCCGACTGAGAACTATGGCTACACCTTC
TRBJ2-1,-,-,TRBV2,CASKGLWNDNEQFF,TGTGCCAGCAAAGGACTTTGGAACGACAATGAGCAGTTCTTC
TRBJ1-1,-,TRBD1,TRBV7-2,CASRFGTENTEAFF,TGTGCCAGCAGGTTCGGGACAGAGAACACTGAAGCTTTCTTT
TRBJ1-3,-,-,TRBV6-6,CASSLQSSGNTIYF,TGTGCCAGCAGTTTACAAAGCTCTGGAAACACCATATATTTT
TRBJ1-4,-,-,TRBV19,CASLDRATNEKLFF,TGTGCCAGCCTGGACAGAGCAACTAATGAAAAACTGTTTTTT
TRBJ1-1,once,-,TRBV5-1,CASSPGHFEAFF,TGCGCCAGCAGCCCGGGACATTTTGAAGCTTTCTTT